This T cell receptor beta chain was observed in a study of blood T cell repertoires in COVID-19. As for the study in general: The United States, Italy and Spain provided the acute and convalescent COVID-19 samples. T cells, B-cell-depleted T cells, or PBMCs provided the cDNA or gDNA that served as material.

V lost 0 bases, J lost 7 bases, and 11 bases stayed unmatched. Germline V gene data show CDR1 as LGHNA and CDR2 as YSLEER. This CDR3 is built from 17 residues. Source study methods: Amplification of reference gene primers provided the estimated nucleated cell counts. Data came from immunoSEQ multiplex PCR; TCRdb stores just in-frame clones and leaves some out. That table is the source of V, J and clone size, and D and trimming were worked out from the DNA. The sample lists about 210,000 clones, approximately 80% occurring once. Cohorts were assigned according to the clinical history that participants reported.

The TCR originated in a woman between 50 and 59 years old with acute COVID-19. The chain carries TRBV4-3 and TRBJ1-4, with 7 bases fitting TRBD1. Source material: PBMCs or T cells enriched from blood (not recorded which). CDR3 loop: CASSQDHETGSGEKLFF. For the CDR3, the DNA is TGCGCCAGCAGCCAAGATCACGAGACAGGGTCTGGTGAAAAACTGTTTTTT.